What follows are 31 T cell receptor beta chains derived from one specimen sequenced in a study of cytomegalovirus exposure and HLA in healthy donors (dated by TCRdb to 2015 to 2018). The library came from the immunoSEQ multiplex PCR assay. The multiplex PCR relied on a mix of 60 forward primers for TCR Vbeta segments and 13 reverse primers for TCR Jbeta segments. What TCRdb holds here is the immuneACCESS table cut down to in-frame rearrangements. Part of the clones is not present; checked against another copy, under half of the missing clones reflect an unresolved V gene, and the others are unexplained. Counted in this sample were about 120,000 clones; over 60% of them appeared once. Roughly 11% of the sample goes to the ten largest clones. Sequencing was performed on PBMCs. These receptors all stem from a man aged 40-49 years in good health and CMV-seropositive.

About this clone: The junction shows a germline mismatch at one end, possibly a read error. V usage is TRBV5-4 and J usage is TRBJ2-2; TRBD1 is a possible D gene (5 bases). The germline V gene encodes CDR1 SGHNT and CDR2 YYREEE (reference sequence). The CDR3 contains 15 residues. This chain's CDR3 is CASSQTEINTGELFF. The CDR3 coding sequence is TGCGCCAGCAGCCAGACAGAGATCAACACCGGGGAGCTGTTTTTT.

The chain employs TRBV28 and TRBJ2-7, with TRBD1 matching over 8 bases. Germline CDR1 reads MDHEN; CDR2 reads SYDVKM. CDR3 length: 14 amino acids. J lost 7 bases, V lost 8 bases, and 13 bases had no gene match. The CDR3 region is CASPIGTGGGEQYF. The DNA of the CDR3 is TGTGCCAGCCCGATCGGGACAGGCGGCGGTGAGCAGTACTTC.

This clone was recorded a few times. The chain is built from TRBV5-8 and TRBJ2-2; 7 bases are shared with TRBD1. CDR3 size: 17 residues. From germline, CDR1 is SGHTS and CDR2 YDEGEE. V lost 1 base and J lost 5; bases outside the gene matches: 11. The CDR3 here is CASSLSRGGLRTGELFF. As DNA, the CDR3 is TGTGCCAGCAGCTTGTCGCGAGGGGGCTTACGGACCGGGGAGCTGTTTTTT.

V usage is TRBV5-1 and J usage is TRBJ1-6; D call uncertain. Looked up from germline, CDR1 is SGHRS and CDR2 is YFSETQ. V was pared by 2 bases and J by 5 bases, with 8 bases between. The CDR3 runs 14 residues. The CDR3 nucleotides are TGCGCCAGCAGCTTCAGAGGGAATAATTCACCCCTCCACTTT. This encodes CASSFRGNNSPLHF. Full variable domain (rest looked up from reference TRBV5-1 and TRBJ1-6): KAGVTQTPRYLIKTRGQQVTLSCSPISGHRSVSWYQQTPGQGLQFLFEYFSETQRNKGNFPGRFSGRQFSNSRSEMNVSTLELGDSALYLCASSFRGNNSPLHFGNGTRLTVT.

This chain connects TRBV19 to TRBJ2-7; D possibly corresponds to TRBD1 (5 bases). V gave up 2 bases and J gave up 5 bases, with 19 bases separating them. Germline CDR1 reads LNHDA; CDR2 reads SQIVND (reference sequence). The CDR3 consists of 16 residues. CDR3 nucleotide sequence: TGTGCCAGTAGTATATGGGGTCAGGGTACGAGGAACGAGCAGTACTTC. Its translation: CASSIWGQGTRNEQYF. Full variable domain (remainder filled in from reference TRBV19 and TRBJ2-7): DGGITQSPKYLFRKEGQNVTLSCEQNLNHDAMYWYRQDPGQGLRLIYYSQIVNDFQKGDIAEGYSVSREKKESFPLTVTSAQKNPTAFYLCASSIWGQGTRNEQYFGPGTRLTVT.

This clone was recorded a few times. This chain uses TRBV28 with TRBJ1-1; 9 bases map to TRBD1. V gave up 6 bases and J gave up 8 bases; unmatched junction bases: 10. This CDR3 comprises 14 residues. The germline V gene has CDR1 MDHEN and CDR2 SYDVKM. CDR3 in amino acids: CASRESTGGREAFF. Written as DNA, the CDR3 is TGTGCCAGCAGGGAGAGCACAGGGGGCCGAGAAGCTTTCTTT.

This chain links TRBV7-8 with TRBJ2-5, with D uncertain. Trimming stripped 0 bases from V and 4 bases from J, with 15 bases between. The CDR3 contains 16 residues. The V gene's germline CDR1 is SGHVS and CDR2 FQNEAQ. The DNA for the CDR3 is TGTGCCAGCAGCTTAGCGGGTTTGGGCAGTCGAGAGACCCAGTACTTC. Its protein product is CASSLAGLGSRETQYF.

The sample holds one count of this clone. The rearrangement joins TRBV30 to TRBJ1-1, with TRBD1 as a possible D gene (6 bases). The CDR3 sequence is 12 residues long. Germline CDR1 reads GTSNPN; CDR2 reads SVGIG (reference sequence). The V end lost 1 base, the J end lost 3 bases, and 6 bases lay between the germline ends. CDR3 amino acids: CAWSAGDTEAFF. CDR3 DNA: TGTGCCTGGAGTGCAGGGGACACTGAAGCTTTCTTT.

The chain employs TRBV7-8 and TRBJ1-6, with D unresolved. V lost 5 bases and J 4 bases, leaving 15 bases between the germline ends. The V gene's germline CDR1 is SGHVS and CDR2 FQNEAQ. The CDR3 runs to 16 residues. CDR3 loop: CASSKVQAGYNSPLHF. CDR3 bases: TGTGCCAGCAGCAAGGTGCAGGCGGGGTATAATTCACCCCTCCACTTT.

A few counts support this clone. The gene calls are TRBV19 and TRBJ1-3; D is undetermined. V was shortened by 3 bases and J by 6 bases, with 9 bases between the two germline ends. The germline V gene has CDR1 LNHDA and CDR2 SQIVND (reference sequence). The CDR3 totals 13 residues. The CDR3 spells CASSISSVNTIYF. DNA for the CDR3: TGTGCCAGTAGTATTTCCTCGGTAAACACCATATATTTT.

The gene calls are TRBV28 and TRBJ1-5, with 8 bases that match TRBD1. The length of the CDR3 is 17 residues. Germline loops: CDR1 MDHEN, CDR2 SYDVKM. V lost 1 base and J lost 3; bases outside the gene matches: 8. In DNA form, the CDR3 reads TGTGCCAGCAGTTTATCAAGGGACAGGACCTACAATCAGCCCCAGCATTTT. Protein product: CASSLSRDRTYNQPQHF.

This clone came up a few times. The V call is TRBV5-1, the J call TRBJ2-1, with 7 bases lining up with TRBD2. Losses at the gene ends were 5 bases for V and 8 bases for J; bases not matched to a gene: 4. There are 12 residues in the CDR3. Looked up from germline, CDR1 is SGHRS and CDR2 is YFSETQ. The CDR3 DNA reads TGCGCCAGCAGGGGGGGAGGGGATGAGCAGTTCTTC. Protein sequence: CASRGGGDEQFF.

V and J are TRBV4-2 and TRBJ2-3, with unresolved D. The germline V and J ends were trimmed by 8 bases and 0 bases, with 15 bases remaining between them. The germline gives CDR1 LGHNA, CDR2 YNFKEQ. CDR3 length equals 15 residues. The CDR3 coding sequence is TGTGCCAGCGCGAAAGAAAGACATAGCACAGATACGCAGTATTTT. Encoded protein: CASAKERHSTDTQYF.

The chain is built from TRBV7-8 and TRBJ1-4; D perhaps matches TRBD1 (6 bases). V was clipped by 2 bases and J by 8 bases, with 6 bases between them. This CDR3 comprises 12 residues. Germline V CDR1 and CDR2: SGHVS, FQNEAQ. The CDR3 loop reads CASSLRGEKLFF. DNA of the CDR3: TGTGCCAGCAGCTTAAGGGGGGAAAAACTGTTTTTT. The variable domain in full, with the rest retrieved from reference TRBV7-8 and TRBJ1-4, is GAGVSQSPRYKVAKRGQDVALRCDPISGHVSLFWYQQALGQGPEFLTYFQNEAQLDKSGLPSDRFFAERPEGSVSTLKIQRTQQEDSAVYLCASSLRGEKLFFGSGTQLSVL.

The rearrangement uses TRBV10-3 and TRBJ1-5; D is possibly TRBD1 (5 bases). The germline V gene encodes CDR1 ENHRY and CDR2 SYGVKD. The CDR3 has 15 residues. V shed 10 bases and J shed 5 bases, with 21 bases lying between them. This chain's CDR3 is CATLDPPARDQPQHF. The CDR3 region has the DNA TGTGCCACCCTGGACCCCCCAGCCAGGGATCAGCCCCAGCATTTT.

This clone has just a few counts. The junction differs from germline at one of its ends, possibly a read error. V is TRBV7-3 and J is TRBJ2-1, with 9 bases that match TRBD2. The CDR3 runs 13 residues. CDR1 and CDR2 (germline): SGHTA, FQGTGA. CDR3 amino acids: CASSLGSGGCQVF. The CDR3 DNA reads TGTGCCAGCAGCTTAGGTAGCGGGGGCTGCCAGGTCTTC.

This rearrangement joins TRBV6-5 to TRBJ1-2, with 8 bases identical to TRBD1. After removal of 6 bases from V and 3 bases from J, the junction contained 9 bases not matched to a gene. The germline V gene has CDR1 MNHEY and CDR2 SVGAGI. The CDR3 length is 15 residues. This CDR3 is CASRAQGARDYGYTF. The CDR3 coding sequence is TGTGCCAGCAGAGCCCAGGGGGCGCGGGACTATGGCTACACCTTC.

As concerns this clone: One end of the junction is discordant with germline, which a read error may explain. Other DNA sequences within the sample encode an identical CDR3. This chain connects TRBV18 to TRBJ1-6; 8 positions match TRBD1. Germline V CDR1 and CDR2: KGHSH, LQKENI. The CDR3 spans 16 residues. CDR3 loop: CASSPGQGSYNSPLHF. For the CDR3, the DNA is TGCGCCAGCTCACCCGGACAGGGTAGCTATAATTCACCCCTCCACTTT.

The DNA for the CDR3 is TGTGCCAGCAGGAGGACAGGGGAAACCGGGGAGCTGTTTTTT. Its protein is CASRRTGETGELFF. The V and J genes are TRBV2 and TRBJ2-2, with 9 nucleotides matching TRBD1. J was trimmed by 5 bases and V by 6 bases; bases with no gene match: 4. There are 14 residues in the CDR3. Germline V gene data show CDR1 as SNHLY and CDR2 as FYNNEI.

CDR3 sequence (DNA): TGTGCCAGCAGAGATGACAGGGGGCGTTCTGAAGCTTTCTTT. Its translation is CASRDDRGRSEAFF. The chain carries TRBV6-5 and TRBJ1-1, with 10 positions matching TRBD1. The trim removed 6 bases at V and 6 bases at J, leaving 7 bases unmatched. Germline V lookup: CDR1 MNHEY, CDR2 SVGAGI. The length of the CDR3 is 14 residues.

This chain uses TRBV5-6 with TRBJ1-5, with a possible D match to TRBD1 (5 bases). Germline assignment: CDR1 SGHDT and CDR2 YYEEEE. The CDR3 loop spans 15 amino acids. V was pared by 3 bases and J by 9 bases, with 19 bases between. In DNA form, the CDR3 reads TGTGCCAGCAGCTGGGGGGTCTCCCCCTCTCGGCCCCAGCATTTT. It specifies CASSWGVSPSRPQHF.

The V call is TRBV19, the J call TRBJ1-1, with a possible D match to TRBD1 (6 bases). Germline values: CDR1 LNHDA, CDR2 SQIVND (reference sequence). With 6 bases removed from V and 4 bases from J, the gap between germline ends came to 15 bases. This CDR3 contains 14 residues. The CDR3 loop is CASRTSGVVTEAFF. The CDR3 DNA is TGTGCCAGTAGGACCTCAGGGGTGGTCACTGAAGCTTTCTTT.

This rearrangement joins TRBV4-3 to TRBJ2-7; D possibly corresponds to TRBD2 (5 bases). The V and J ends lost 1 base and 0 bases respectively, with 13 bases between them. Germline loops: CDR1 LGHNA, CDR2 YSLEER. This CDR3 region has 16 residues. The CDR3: CASSQGWSGDSYEQYF. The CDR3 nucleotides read TGCGCCAGCAGCCAAGGGTGGAGCGGAGACTCCTACGAGCAGTACTTC.

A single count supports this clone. For the CDR3, the DNA is TGCGCCAGCAGCTGGGCAGAACGAACAGATACGCAGTATTTT. Translation: CASSWAERTDTQYF. The chain uses TRBV4-3 and TRBJ2-3; D gene unclear. Germline CDR1 reads LGHNA; CDR2 reads YSLEER. Trimming cost V 5 bases and J 3 bases, with 12 bases left between them. CDR3 size: 14 residues.

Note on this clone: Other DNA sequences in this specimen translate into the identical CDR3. As DNA, the CDR3 is TGTGCCAGTAGTAGGGGGGGGATGAACACTGAAGCTTTCTTT. This gives the protein CASSRGGMNTEAFF. The V and J genes are TRBV19 and TRBJ1-1; perhaps TRBD1 as D (5 bases). CDR3 length: 14 amino acids. Trimming cost V 4 bases and J 0 bases, with 9 bases left between them. Germline loops: CDR1 LNHDA, CDR2 SQIVND (reference sequence).

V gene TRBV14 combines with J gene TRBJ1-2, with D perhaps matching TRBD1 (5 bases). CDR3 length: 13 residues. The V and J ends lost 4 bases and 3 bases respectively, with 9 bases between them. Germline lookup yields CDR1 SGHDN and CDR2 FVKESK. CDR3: CASSPQGYYGYTF. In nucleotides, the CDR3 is TGTGCCAGCAGCCCCCAGGGATACTATGGCTACACCTTC.

CDR3 sequence reads: CASRVWDRGTSGGAREQFF. DNA of the CDR3: TGTGCCAGCCGCGTGTGGGACAGGGGGACTAGCGGGGGGGCCCGGGAGCAGTTCTTC. The chain employs TRBV7-8 and TRBJ2-1, with TRBD2 identical over 16 bases. Germline CDR1 and CDR2: SGHVS and FQNEAQ. V lost 8 bases to trimming and J lost 10 bases; unmatched junction nucleotides: 20. This CDR3 region has 19 residues.

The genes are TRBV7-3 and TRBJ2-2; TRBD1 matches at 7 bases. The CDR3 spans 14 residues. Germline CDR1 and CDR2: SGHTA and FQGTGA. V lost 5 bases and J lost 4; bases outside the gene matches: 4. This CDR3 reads CASSMGQPTGELFF. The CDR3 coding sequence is TGTGCCAGCAGCATGGGACAGCCCACCGGGGAGCTGTTTTTT.

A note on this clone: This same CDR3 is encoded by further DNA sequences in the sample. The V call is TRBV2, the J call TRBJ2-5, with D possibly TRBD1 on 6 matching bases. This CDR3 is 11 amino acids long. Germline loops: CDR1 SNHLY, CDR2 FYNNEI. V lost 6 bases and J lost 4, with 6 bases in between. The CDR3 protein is CASRQGETQYF. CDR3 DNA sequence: TGTGCCAGCAGACAGGGAGAGACCCAGTACTTC. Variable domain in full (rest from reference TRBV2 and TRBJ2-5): EPEVTQTPSHQVTQMGQEVILRCVPISNHLYFYWYRQILGQKVEFLVSFYNNEISEKSEIFDDQFSVERPDGSNFTLKIRSTKLEDSAMYFCASRQGETQYFGPGTRLLVL.

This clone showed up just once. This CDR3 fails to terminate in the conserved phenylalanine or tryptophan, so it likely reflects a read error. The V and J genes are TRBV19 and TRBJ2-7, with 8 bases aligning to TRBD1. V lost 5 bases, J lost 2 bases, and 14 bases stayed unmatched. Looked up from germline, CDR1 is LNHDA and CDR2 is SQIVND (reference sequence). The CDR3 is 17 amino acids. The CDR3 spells CASSQAFPPGQAYEQYL. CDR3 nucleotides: TGTGCCAGTAGTCAAGCCTTTCCTCCGGGACAGGCCTACGAGCAGTACCTC.

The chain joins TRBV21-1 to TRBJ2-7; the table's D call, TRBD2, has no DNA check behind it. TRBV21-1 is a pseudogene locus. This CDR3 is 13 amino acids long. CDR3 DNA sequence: TGTGCCAGCAGCAAATCGGGGTCCTACGAGCAGTACTTC. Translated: CASSKSGSYEQYF.